This entry describes one T cell receptor beta chain. Its antigen is currently unknown. This sample is drawn from a study of T cells after yellow fever vaccination. Study-wide results and limits: Post-booster repertoires again held most primary-vaccination clones (about 96% CD4, just under 90% CD8). Weaker overall, the secondary response nonetheless peaked faster (day 5 versus 15).

The authors made TCR cDNA by 5'RACE template switching, adding a universal primer site and UMIs. TCRdb ran MiXCR on the 5' RACE reads and lists one entry per CDR3 protein. Here the sample spans 500,000 to 650,000 distinct CDR3 sequences, roughly 13% being singletons. CDR3 size: 16 residues. The germline V gene has CDR1 LGHDT and CDR2 YNNKEL (reference sequence). Trimming took 0 bases from V and 4 from J, leaving 16 bases between them. This specimen consisted of PBMCs, obtained on the day of the yellow fever booster vaccination. The sequence was collected from a young man who received the YFV17D yellow fever vaccine. The chain carries TRBV3-1 and TRBJ2-7; D might be TRBD1 or TRBD2, each matching 5 bases. The DNA for the CDR3 is TGTGCCAGCAGCCAAGAACGGCAGGGTATAGCGTACGAGCAGTACTTC. It codes for CASSQERQGIAYEQYF.